There are many counts of the clone carrying this T cell receptor beta chain. Its antigen is not identified. MiXCR, applied by TCRdb to the 5' RACE reads, yields one record per CDR3 protein. The repertoire consists of some 350,000 distinct CDR3 sequences, with roughly 15% occurring once and the leading ten covering 1.1%. These data originate in a study of CD8 T cells in ankylosing spondylitis. Whole-study results and caveats: From matched ankylosing spondylitis synovial fluid, disease-linked clones were reportedly recovered at significantly enriched levels. Ankylosing spondylitis blood appeared to carry a characteristic TCR beta motif of fewer than 10 highly homologous variants. Past research had described some motif variants in reactive arthritis synovial fluid and blood.

The source of this sequence is a male donor with ankylosing spondylitis or in good health (not recorded which). The sequenced sample was blood, either unsorted or a sorted T cell fraction (not recorded which).

The CDR3 sequence: CASSQRGNSPLHF. Written as DNA, the CDR3 is TGTGCCAGCAGTCAGAGAGGGAATTCACCCCTCCACTTT. This rearrangement joins TRBV12-3 or TRBV12-4 to TRBJ1-6; D remains unclear. The CDR3 has 13 amino acids. V dropped 5 bases and J dropped 7 bases, with 9 bases sitting between them.